The clone carrying this T cell receptor (beta chain) has just a few counts. As yet, its antigen is unknown. An end of the junction differs from the germline gene, which may be a read error. With about 470 ng total RNA as template and a constant-region primer, TCR beta cDNA was made. Researchers made the TCR beta libraries by running three nested multiplex PCR rounds with slightly modified ARM-PCR. The opening two PCR rounds, 10 cycles each, paired TRBV1-TRBV30 forward primers with a C-beta reverse primer. TCRdb reanalysed the multiplex PCR reads using MiXCR and keeps one entry per CDR3 protein. The sample holds about 96,000 distinct CDR3 sequences, roughly 70% seen once. Per germline, CDR1 SGHAT and CDR2 FQNNGV. This CDR3 comprises 15 residues. This record comes from a study of tumor-infiltrating lymphocytes in primary liver carcinoma. In the study overall: The patients, men and women alike, were aged 30 to 69 years. Roughly 3.5 to 8 million productive TCRbeta reads came from each sample, comparable across tissue types. Study-wide points: Significantly greater top-250-clone fractions characterized tumors relative to blood (p = 0.039).

Both RNA and DNA were isolated together from about 21-30 mg of bulk tissue that had not been sorted. What was sequenced was tumor-adjacent normal liver tissue. This receptor was taken from a man aged 35 to 55 with primary liver carcinoma and hepatitis B virus infection. The chain combines TRBV11-2 with TRBJ2-5; D gene unclear. The CDR3, as DNA: TGTGCCAGCAGCCTGACCTGGGCAGCTCAAGAGTCCCAGTACTTC. It codes for CASSLTWAAQESQYF. Using reference TRBV11-2 and TRBJ2-5 for the parts outside the CDR3, the full variable domain is EAGVAQSPRYKIIEKRQSVAFWCNPISGHATLYWYQQILGQGPKLLIQFQNNGVVDDSQLPKDRFSAERLKGVDSTLKIQPAKLEDSAVYLCASSLTWAAQESQYFGPGTRLLVL.